This TCR beta chain was captured by sequencing in a study of cytomegalovirus exposure and HLA in healthy donors. Assay used: immunoSEQ multiplex PCR; TCRdb lists only in-frame clones, some missing. This table holds 330,000 or so clones, roughly 85% found once. Between the trimmed V and J ends, which lost 6 bases and 0 bases, there was a span of 12 bases. Per germline, CDR1 SGHTA and CDR2 FQGNSA. CDR3 length: 15 amino acids. This clone was found a few times. This clonotype was obtained from a woman aged 18 to 35 in good health and CMV-seronegative. V and J are TRBV7-2 and TRBJ1-3, with D possibly TRBD1 on 5 matching bases. Sample: PBMCs. Here the CDR3 reads CASRSGGISGNTIYF. CDR3 DNA: TGTGCCAGCAGATCTGGGGGGATCTCTGGAAACACCATATATTTT.